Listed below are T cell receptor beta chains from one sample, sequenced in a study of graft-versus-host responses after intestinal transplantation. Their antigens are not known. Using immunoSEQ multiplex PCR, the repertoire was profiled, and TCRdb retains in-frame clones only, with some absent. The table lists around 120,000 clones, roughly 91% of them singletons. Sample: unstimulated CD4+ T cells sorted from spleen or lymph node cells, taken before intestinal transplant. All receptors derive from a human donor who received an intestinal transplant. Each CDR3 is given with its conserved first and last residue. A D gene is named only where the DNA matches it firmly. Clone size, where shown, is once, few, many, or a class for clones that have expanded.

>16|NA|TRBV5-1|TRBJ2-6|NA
CASSLNSGTGANVLTF
TGCGCCAGCAGCTTGAATTCAGGGACTGGGGCCAACGTCCTGACTTTC
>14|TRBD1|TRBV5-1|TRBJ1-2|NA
CASSSQGAGYGYTF
TGCGCCAGCAGTTCGCAGGGGGCTGGCTATGGCTACACCTTC
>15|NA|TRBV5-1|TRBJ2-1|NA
CASSLVGTKYNEQFF
TGCGCCAGCAGCTTGGTAGGGACAAAGTACAATGAGCAGTTCTTC
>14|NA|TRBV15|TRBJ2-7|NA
CATSRELGGYEQYF
TGTGCCACCAGCAGAGAGCTAGGCGGCTACGAGCAGTACTTC
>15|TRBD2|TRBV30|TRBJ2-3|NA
CAWSMGREVADTQYF
TGTGCCTGGAGTATGGGACGGGAGGTCGCAGATACGCAGTATTTT
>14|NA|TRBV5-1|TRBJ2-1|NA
CASSSGTSYNEQFF
TGCGCCAGCAGCTCCGGGACTTCCTACAATGAGCAGTTCTTC
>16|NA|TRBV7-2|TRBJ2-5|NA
CASSLASQGGQETQYF
TGTGCCAGCAGCTTAGCCTCCCAGGGGGGTCAAGAGACCCAGTACTTC
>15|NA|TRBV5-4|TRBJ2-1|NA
CASSLDQTSYNEQFF
TGTGCCAGCAGCTTGGACCAGACATCCTACAATGAGCAGTTCTTC
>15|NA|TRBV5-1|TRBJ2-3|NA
CASSPSVGMMDTQYF
TGCGCCAGCAGCCCAAGCGTGGGGATGATGGATACGCAGTATTTT
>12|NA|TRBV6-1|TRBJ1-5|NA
CASRGSNQPQHF
TGTGCCAGCAGGGGAAGCAATCAGCCCCAGCATTTT
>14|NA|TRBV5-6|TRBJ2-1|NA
CASLGTPFYNEQFF
TGTGCCAGCCTTGGGACCCCGTTCTACAATGAGCAGTTCTTC
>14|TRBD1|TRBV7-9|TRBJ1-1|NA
CASSLIGQGEEAFF
TGTGCCAGCAGTTTGATAGGACAGGGAGAAGAAGCTTTCTTT
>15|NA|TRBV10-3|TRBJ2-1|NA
CAISAGDLKNNEQFF
TGTGCCATCAGTGCGGGGGACCTAAAAAACAATGAGCAGTTCTTC
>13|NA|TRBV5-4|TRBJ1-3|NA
CASSTDRGNTIYF
TGTGCCAGCAGCACGGACAGAGGAAACACCATATATTTT
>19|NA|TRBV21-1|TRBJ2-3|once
CASSGRTSPALEMTDTQYF
TGTGCCAGCAGCGGCAGGACTAGCCCCGCATTAGAAATGACAGATACGCAGTATTTT
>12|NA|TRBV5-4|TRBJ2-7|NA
CASSQGGYEQYF
TGTGCCAGCAGCCAAGGGGGCTACGAGCAGTACTTC
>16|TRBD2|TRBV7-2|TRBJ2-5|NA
CASSLGLAGAGETQYF
TGTGCCAGCAGCTTAGGACTAGCGGGAGCGGGGGAGACCCAGTACTTC